A single sample gave rise to the 23 T cell receptor beta chains below, sequenced in a study of T-cell memory formation after mild COVID-19. Each CDR3 protein is one row after TCRdb ran MiXCR on the 5' RACE reads. Found here are about 340,000 distinct CDR3 sequences, 13% of them singletons; the top ten hold 20% to 25%. The sample was PBMCs or a T cell subset sorted from them (not recorded which). The receptors stem from a man younger than 35 who had mild COVID-19 (a few samples of this study predate the infection). Cell type and time point are not known.

This clonotype came up a few times. The genes are TRBV5-1 and TRBJ2-1; tentatively, D is TRBD2 (6 bases). The germline CDR1 and CDR2 sequences are SGHRS and YFSETQ. The CDR3 covers 15 residues. V lost 4 bases and J lost 0, with 11 bases in between. The DNA of the CDR3 is TGCGCCAGCAGCCCCCGGGACTCCTCCTACAATGAGCAGTTCTTC. It yields the protein CASSPRDSSYNEQFF.

This chain connects TRBV5-4 to TRBJ2-1, with 8 bases fitting TRBD2. CDR1 and CDR2 from the germline V gene are SGHNT and YYREEE (reference sequence). The junction had 6 bases not matched to a gene; V was cut back by 4 bases and J by 9 bases. The CDR3 is 13 residues long. The CDR3 DNA reads as TGTGCCAGCAGCCCGGGGGGGCTGGTTGAGCAGTTCTTC. It is translated as CASSPGGLVEQFF.

The rearrangement links TRBV30 to TRBJ2-7; perhaps TRBD1 as D (6 bases). Trimming cost V 2 bases and J 0 bases, with 11 bases left between them. The CDR3 runs 14 residues. In germline, CDR1 is GTSNPN, CDR2 SVGIG (reference sequence). For the CDR3, the DNA is TGTGCCTGGAGTCGAGGGGGAAGCTCCTACGAGCAGTACTTC. Encoded protein: CAWSRGGSSYEQYF.

J is TRBJ2-7 and V is TRBV11-2; D ambiguous. The CDR3 totals 11 residues. Looked up from germline, CDR1 is SGHAT and CDR2 is FQNNGV. Trimming cost V 5 bases and J 2 bases, with 4 bases left between them. The CDR3 reads CASSDTYEQYV. DNA of the CDR3: TGTGCCAGCAGCGACACCTACGAGCAGTACGTC.

The chain is built from TRBV5-1 and TRBJ1-5; the D gene is possibly TRBD1 (5 bases). The V and J ends lost 0 bases and 5 bases respectively, with 12 bases between them. Germline V CDR1 and CDR2: SGHRS, YFSETQ. CDR3 length: 15 residues. CDR3 loop: CASSLEGRNYQPQHF. The CDR3 coding sequence is TGCGCCAGCAGCTTGGAGGGACGGAATTATCAGCCCCAGCATTTT.

This clonotype was seen a handful of times. The genes are TRBV7-2 and TRBJ1-4; 8 bases match TRBD1. J was trimmed by 7 bases and V by 6 bases; bases with no gene match: 4. Germline V gives CDR1 SGHTA, CDR2 FQGNSA. The CDR3 is made up of 13 amino acids. CDR3 protein: CASSYTGGEKLFF. The DNA for the CDR3 is TGTGCCAGCAGTTATACAGGGGGTGAAAAACTGTTTTTT.

The chain combines TRBV10-3 with TRBJ1-1; D is perhaps TRBD1 (6 bases). The CDR3 runs to 12 residues. Looked up from germline, CDR1 is ENHRY and CDR2 is SYGVKD. The ends were cut back, 0 bases at V and 14 bases at J, with 13 bases in the middle. CDR3 nucleotides: TGTGCCATCAGTGAGTCGAACCGACAGGCATTCTTT. Protein: CAISESNRQAFF.

The gene calls are TRBV3-1 and TRBJ2-2; the match to TRBD2 covers 7 bases. Germline CDR1 LGHDT, CDR2 YNNKEL (reference sequence). V was pared by 3 bases and J by 7 bases, with 8 bases of the junction left unmatched. This CDR3 is built from 15 residues. CDR3 residues: CASSQGGPRNGELFF. The CDR3 DNA sequence: TGTGCCAGCAGCCAGGGAGGGCCCAGGAACGGGGAGCTGTTTTTT.

This clonotype was recorded many times. The rearrangement links TRBV11-2 to TRBJ2-1; no clear D gene. The CDR3 has 13 amino acids. Germline loops: CDR1 SGHAT, CDR2 FQNNGV. With 0 bases removed from V and 7 bases from J, the gap between germline ends came to 7 bases. The CDR3 loop is CASSLDFRNEQFF. In DNA, the CDR3 is TGTGCCAGCAGCTTAGATTTTAGAAATGAGCAGTTCTTC.

The V gene is TRBV6-5, the J gene TRBJ1-2; D not resolved. Germline CDR1 and CDR2: MNHEY and SVGAGI. This CDR3 has 15 residues. V lost 0 bases and J lost 5, with 13 bases in between. The DNA of the CDR3 is TGTGCCAGCAGTTACTCCGGTGAGACGGTTTATGGCTACACCTTC. It translates to CASSYSGETVYGYTF.

The chain carries TRBV3-1 and TRBJ1-1; D uncertain. The CDR3 loop spans 14 amino acids. Per germline, CDR1 LGHDT and CDR2 YNNKEL (reference sequence). With 4 bases removed from V and 11 bases from J, the gap between germline ends came to 20 bases. As DNA, the CDR3 is TGTGCCAGCAGCCCCGGGTCTGACGGTAGAGCGGCTTTCTTT. Protein: CASSPGSDGRAAFF.

The V and J genes are TRBV6-1 and TRBJ2-1, with 7 bases aligning to TRBD1. The germline gives CDR1 MNHNS, CDR2 SASEGT. The CDR3 is 14 residues long. The ends lost 4 bases at V and 9 bases at J; junction bases unmatched: 9. For the CDR3, the DNA is TGTGCCAGCAGTGCTTACAGGGGATGGGGTGAGCAGTTCTTC. The encoded protein is CASSAYRGWGEQFF.

The gene calls are TRBV30 and TRBJ2-6; D unresolved. The CDR3 consists of 14 residues. Trimming pared 1 base from V and 1 base from J, leaving 5 bases between. Germline-derived CDR1 and CDR2 are GTSNPN and SVGIG (reference sequence). CDR3 DNA sequence: TGTGCCTGGAGTGCCCTATCTGGGGCCAACGTCCTGACTTTC. It specifies CAWSALSGANVLTF.

The gene calls are TRBV11-1 and TRBJ2-7; TRBD2 is a possible D gene (5 bases). The germline V gene encodes CDR1 SGHAT and CDR2 FQDESV (reference sequence). V gave up 8 bases and J gave up 3 bases, with 14 bases separating them. The CDR3 contains 13 residues. CDR3 amino acids: CASGAGSDYEQYF. CDR3 sequence (DNA): TGTGCCAGCGGTGCGGGCAGCGACTACGAGCAGTACTTC. The full variable domain, with the rest looked up from reference TRBV11-1 and TRBJ2-7, is EAEVAQSPRYKITEKSQAVAFWCDPISGHATLYWYRQILGQGPELLVQFQDESVVDDSQLPKDRFSAERLKGVDSTLKIQPAELGDSAMYLCASGAGSDYEQYFGPGTRLTVT.

This clonotype was detected only a few times. The V call is TRBV7-9, the J call TRBJ2-1; the match to TRBD2 covers 10 bases. The CDR3 has 16 residues. Germline V gives CDR1 SEHNR, CDR2 FQNEAQ (reference sequence). With 5 bases clipped from V and 9 bases from J, the junction kept 13 bases outside the gene matches. CDR3 in DNA: TGTGCCAGCAGCCCAGAGCGGGGGGGCAGAGAGAGTGAGCAGTTCTTC. It encodes CASSPERGGRESEQFF.

The genes are TRBV5-1 and TRBJ2-7; no clear D. CDR1 is SGHRS and CDR2 is YFSETQ in the germline V gene. V was clipped by 4 bases and J by 3 bases, with 17 bases between them. This CDR3 spans 15 amino acids. Here the CDR3 DNA reads TGCGCCAGCAGCCCCAAGGACCGAAGGGTCTACGAGCAGTACTTC. Residues: CASSPKDRRVYEQYF.

V and J are TRBV30 and TRBJ1-1; D is uncertain. CDR3 length: 12 amino acids. V was cut by 0 bases and J by 5 bases, with 7 bases left in between. Germline CDR1 GTSNPN, CDR2 SVGIG (reference sequence). CDR3 nucleotides: TGTGCCTGGAGTGTCAGGTCTACTGAAGCTTTCTTT. Amino acids: CAWSVRSTEAFF.

Ten or more counts support this clonotype. The chain recombines TRBV5-1 with TRBJ2-5; D unresolved. Trimming shortened V by 2 bases and J by 2 bases, and 16 bases separated the two germline ends. This CDR3 spans 16 amino acids. Germline CDR1 and CDR2: SGHRS and YFSETQ. Here the CDR3 reads CASSLSFGYGQETQYF. In DNA, the CDR3 is TGCGCCAGCAGCTTATCTTTCGGATACGGACAAGAGACCCAGTACTTC.

The V gene is TRBV4-1, the J gene TRBJ1-5; possibly TRBD1 for D (6 bases). The CDR3 is 16 residues long. V was cut by 2 bases and J by 5 bases, with 16 bases left in between. Germline CDR1 MGHRA, CDR2 YSYEKL. The CDR3 loop is CASSQRLGRGDQPQHF. CDR3 nucleotide sequence: TGCGCCAGCAGCCAACGCTTAGGCAGGGGTGATCAGCCCCAGCATTTT.

This clonotype was seen at least ten times. V is TRBV5-1 and J is TRBJ2-5, with 11 bases fitting TRBD2. CDR3 length: 17 amino acids. Germline V gene lookup returns CDR1 SGHRS and CDR2 YFSETQ. The junction had 8 bases not matched to a gene; V was cut back by 4 bases and J by 0 bases. CDR3 sequence (DNA): TGCGCCAGCAGCCCGGGATCTAGCGGGGGGTACCAAGAGACCCAGTACTTC. Its protein product is CASSPGSSGGYQETQYF.

This clonotype was recorded only once. The chain combines TRBV11-2 with TRBJ2-5; D is ambiguous. This CDR3 region has 14 residues. Trimming pared 5 bases from V and 6 bases from J, leaving 16 bases between. Germline CDR1 is SGHAT and CDR2 is FQNNGV. The CDR3 DNA reads as TGTGCCAGCAGCGATGACCCTCTAGGAAAGACCCAGTACTTC. It encodes CASSDDPLGKTQYF. The full variable domain, rest sourced from reference TRBV11-2 and TRBJ2-5, is EAGVAQSPRYKIIEKRQSVAFWCNPISGHATLYWYQQILGQGPKLLIQFQNNGVVDDSQLPKDRFSAERLKGVDSTLKIQPAKLEDSAVYLCASSDDPLGKTQYFGPGTRLLVL.

This clonotype was seen more than once but under ten times. This rearrangement joins TRBV2 to TRBJ1-2, with 7 bases lining up with TRBD1. Trimming cost V 3 bases and J 3 bases; bases outside gene matches: 4. The CDR3 consists of 14 residues. Germline V lookup: CDR1 SNHLY, CDR2 FYNNEI. CDR3 coding DNA: TGTGCCAGCAGTGAGGACAGGTGGGACTATGGCTACACCTTC. As protein: CASSEDRWDYGYTF.

The gene calls are TRBV10-3 and TRBJ1-2; D possibly corresponds to TRBD1 (5 bases). The CDR3 has 13 amino acids. V dropped 4 bases and J dropped 6 bases, with 12 bases sitting between them. Germline CDR1 is ENHRY and CDR2 is SYGVKD. The CDR3 DNA reads as TGTGCCATCAGTGTCGGCCGGGGCCATGGCTACACCTTC. This codes for CAISVGRGHGYTF.